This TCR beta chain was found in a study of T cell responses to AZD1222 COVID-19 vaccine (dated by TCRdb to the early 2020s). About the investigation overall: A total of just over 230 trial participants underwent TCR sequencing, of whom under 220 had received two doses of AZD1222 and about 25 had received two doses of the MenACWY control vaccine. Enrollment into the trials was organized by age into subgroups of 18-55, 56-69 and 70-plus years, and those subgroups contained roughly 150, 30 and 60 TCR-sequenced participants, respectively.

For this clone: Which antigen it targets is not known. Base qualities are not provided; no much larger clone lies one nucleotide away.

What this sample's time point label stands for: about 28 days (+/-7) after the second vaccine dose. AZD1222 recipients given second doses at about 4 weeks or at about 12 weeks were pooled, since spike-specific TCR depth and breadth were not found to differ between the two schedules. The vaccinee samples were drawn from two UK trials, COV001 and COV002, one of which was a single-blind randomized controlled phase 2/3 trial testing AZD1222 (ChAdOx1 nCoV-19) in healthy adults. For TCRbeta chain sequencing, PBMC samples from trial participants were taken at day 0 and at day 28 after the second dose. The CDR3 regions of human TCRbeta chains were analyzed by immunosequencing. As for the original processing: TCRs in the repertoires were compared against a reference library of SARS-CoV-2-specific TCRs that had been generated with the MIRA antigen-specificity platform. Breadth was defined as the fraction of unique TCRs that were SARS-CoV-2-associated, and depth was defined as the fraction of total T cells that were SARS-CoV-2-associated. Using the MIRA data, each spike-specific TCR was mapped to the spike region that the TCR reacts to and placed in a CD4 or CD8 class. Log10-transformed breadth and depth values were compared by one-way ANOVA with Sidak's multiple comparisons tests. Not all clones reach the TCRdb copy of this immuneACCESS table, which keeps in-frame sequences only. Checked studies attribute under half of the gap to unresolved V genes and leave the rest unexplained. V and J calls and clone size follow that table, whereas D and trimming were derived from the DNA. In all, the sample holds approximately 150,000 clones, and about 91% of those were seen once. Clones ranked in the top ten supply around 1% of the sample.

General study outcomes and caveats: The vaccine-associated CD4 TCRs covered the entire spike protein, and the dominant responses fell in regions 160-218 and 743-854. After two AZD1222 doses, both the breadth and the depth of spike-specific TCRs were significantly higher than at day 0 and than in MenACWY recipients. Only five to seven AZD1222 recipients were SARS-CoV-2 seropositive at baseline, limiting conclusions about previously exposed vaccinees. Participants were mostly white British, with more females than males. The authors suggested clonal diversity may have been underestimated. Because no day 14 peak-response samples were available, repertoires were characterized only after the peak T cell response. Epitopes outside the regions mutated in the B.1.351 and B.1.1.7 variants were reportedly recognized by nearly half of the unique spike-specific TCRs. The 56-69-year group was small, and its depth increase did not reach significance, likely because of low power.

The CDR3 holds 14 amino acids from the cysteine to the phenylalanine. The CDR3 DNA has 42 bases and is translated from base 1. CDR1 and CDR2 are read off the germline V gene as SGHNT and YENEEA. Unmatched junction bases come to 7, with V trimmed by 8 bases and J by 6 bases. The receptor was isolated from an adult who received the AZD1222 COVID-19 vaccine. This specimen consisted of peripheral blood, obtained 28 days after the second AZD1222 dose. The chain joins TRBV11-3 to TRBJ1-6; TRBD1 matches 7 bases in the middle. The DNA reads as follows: TGTGCCAGCGTACCGGGACAGCCTAATTCACCCCTCCACTTT. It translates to CASVPGQPNSPLHF.